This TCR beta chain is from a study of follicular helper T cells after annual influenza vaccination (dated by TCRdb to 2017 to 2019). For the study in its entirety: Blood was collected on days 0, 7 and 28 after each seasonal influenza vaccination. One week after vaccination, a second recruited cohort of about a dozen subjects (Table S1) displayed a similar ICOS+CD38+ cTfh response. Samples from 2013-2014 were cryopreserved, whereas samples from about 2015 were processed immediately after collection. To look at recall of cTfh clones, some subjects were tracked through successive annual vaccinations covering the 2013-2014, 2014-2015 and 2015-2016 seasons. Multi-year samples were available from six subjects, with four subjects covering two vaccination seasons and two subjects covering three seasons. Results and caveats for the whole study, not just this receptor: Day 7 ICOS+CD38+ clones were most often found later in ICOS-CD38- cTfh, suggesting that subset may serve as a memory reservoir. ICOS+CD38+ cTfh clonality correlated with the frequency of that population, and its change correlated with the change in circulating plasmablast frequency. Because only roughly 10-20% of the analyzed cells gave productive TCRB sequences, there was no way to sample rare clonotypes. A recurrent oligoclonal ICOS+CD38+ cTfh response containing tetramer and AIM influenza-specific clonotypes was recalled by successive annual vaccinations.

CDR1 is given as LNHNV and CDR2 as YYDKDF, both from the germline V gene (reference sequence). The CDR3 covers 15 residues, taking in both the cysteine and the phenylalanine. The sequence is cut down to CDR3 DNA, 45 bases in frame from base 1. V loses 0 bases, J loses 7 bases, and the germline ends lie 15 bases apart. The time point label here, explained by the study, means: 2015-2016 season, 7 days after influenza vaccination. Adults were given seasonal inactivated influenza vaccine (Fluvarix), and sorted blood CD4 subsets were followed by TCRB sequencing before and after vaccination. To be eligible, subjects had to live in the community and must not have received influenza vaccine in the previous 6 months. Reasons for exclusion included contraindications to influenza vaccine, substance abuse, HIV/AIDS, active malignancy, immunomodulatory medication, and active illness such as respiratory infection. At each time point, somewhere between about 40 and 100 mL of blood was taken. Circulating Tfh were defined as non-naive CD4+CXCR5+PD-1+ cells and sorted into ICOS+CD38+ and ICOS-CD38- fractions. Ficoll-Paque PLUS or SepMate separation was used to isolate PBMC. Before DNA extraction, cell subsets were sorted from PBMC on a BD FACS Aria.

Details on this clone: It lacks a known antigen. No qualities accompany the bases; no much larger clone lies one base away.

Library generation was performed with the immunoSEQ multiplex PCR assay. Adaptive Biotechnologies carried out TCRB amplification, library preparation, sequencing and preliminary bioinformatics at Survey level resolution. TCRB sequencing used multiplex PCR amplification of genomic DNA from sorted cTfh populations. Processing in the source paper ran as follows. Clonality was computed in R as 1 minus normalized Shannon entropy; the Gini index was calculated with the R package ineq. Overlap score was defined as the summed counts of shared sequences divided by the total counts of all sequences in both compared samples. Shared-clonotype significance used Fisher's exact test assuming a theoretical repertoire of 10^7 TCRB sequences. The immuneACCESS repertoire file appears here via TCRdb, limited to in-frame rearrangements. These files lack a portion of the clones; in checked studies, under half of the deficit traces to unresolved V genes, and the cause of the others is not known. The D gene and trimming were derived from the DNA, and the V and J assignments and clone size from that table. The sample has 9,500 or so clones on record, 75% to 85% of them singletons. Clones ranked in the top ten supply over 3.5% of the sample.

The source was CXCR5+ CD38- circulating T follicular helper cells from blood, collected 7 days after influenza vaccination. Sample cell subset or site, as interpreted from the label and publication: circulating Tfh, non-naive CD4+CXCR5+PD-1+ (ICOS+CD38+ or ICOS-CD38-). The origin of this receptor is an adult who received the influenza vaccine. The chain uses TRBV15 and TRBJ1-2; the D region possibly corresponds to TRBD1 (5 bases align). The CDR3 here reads CATSRDTGTEVGYTF. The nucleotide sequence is TGTGCCACCAGCAGAGATACCGGGACGGAGGTTGGCTACACCTTC.